This T cell receptor beta chain was profiled in a study of Tregs in tolerant kidney transplant recipients. In the study overall: Mixed chimerism was transient after nonmyeloablative marrow transplants from related graft donors. Study outcomes and limitations: Nucleotide sequences could not be compared across some patients' samples due to primer changes. No direct test of biological reproducibility was done here. The small number of patients limits these findings pending further validation.

The CDR3 is 13 amino acids. V lost 1 base, J lost 6 bases, and 2 bases stayed unmatched. Germline values: CDR1 SEHNR, CDR2 FQNEAQ (reference sequence). Profiling relied on immunoSEQ multiplex PCR, and the TCRdb table lists in-frame clones only, not all of them. Its table records fewer than 55,000 clones. On this clone: The antigen is not known. Read data end 3 residues before the CDR3 end; the end is taken from the germline J gene.

Specimen: CD4+ T cells from blood, collected before the transplant. The V call is TRBV7-9, the J call TRBJ1-1; 7 positions match TRBD1. The TCR was taken from a human donor who received a combined kidney and bone marrow transplant. The chain's CDR3 is CASSLGGTAEAFF. The sequenced CDR3 bases are TGTGCCAGCAGCTTAGGGGGGACAGCTGAA.